The T cell receptor beta chain described here comes from a study of blood T cell repertoires in COVID-19. Study information: COVID-19 samples from acute and convalescent phases originated in the United States, Italy and Spain.

Per the study methods: Nucleated cell number was recorded as an estimate derived from reference gene primer amplification. Measured with immunoSEQ multiplex PCR; TCRdb has only the in-frame clones, and not every one. That table supplies the V and J calls and clone size; D and trimming were determined from the DNA. This sample has under 250,000 clones, with around 82% found just once. The CDR3 contains 16 residues. Germline CDR1 reads SGHRS; CDR2 reads YFSETQ. V trimming: 4 bases; J trimming: 3 bases; junction bases outside the gene matches: 9. The clonotype comes from a man aged 50 to 60 with active or convalescent COVID-19. Source material: peripheral blood. The gene calls are TRBV5-1 and TRBJ2-7; the match to TRBD1 covers 11 bases. The CDR3 is CASSTGTGGTYYEQYF. CDR3 nucleotide sequence: TGCGCCAGCAGCACTGGGACAGGGGGTACTTACTACGAGCAGTACTTC. Full variable domain (remainder filled in from reference TRBV5-1 and TRBJ2-7): KAGVTQTPRYLIKTRGQQVTLSCSPISGHRSVSWYQQTPGQGLQFLFEYFSETQRNKGNFPGRFSGRQFSNSRSEMNVSTLELGDSALYLCASSTGTGGTYYEQYFGPGTRLTVT.